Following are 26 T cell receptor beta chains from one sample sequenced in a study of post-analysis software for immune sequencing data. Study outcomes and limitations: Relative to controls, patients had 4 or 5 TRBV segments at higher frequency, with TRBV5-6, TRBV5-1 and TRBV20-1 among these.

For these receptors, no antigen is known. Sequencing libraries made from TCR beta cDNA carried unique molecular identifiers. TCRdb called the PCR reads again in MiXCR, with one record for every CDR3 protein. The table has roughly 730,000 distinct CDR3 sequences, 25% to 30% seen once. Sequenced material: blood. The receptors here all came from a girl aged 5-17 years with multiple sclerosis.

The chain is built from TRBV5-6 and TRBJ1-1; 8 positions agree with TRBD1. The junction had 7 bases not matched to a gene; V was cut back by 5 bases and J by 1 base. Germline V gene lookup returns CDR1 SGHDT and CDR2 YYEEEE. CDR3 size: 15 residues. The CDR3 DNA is TGTGCCAGCAGACCGAGGGACAGGCGGAACACTGAAGCTTTCTTT. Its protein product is CASRPRDRRNTEAFF.

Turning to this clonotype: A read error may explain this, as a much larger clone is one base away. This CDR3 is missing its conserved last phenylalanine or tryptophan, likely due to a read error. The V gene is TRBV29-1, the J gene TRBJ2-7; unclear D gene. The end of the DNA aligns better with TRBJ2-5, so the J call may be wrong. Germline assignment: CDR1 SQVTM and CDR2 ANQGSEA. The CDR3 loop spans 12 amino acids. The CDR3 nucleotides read TGCAGCGTTGAACTGACCGGAGAGACCCAGTACTGC. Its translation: CSVELTGETQYC.

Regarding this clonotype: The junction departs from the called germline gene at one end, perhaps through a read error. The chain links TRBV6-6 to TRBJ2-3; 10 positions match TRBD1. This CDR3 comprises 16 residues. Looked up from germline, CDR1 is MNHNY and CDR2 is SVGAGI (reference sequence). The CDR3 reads CANSYSGTGGTDTQYF. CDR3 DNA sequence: TGTGCCAACAGTTACTCCGGGACAGGGGGCACAGATACGCAGTATTTT.

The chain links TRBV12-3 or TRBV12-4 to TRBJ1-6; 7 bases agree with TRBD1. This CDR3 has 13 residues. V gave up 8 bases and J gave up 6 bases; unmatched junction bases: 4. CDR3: CASRGTANSPLHF. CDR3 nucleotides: TGTGCCAGCCGCGGGACAGCTAATTCACCCCTCCACTTT.

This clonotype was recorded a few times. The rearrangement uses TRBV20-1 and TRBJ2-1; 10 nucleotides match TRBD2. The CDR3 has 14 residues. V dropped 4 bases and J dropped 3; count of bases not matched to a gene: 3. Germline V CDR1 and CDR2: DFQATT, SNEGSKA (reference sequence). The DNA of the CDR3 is TGCAGTGCTACCACTAGCGGGAACTACAATGAGCAGTTCTTC. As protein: CSATTSGNYNEQFF.

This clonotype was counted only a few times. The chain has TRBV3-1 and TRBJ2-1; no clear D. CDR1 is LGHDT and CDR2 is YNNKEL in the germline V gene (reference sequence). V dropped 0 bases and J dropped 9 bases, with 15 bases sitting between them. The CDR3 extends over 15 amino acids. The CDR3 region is CASSQDPARSTEQFF. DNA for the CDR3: TGTGCCAGCAGCCAAGATCCCGCTAGATCTACTGAGCAGTTCTTC.

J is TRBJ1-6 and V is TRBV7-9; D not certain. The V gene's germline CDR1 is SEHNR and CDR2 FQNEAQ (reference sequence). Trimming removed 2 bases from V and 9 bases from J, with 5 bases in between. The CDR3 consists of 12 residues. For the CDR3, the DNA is TGTGCCAGCAGCTTAAACAGTTCACCCCTCCACTTT. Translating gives CASSLNSSPLHF.

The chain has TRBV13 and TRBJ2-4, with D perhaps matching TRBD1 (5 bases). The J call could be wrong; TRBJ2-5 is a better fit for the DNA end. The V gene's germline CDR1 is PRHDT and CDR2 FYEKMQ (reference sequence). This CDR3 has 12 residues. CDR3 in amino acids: CASGQGGETQYF. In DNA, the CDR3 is TGTGCCAGCGGTCAGGGCGGTGAGACCCAGTACTTC.

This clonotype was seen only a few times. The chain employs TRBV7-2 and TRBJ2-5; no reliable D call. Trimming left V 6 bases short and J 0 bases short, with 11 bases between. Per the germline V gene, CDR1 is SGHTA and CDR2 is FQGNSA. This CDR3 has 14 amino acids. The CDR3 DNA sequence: TGTGCCAGCAGTCCCCCTCCACACCAAGAGACCCAGTACTTC. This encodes CASSPPPHQETQYF. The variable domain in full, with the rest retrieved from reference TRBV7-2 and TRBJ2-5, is GAGVSQSPSNKVTEKGKDVELRCDPISGHTALYWYRQSLGQGLEFLIYFQGNSAPDKSGLPSDRFSAERTGGSVSTLTIQRTQQEDSAVYLCASSPPPHQETQYFGPGTRLLVL.

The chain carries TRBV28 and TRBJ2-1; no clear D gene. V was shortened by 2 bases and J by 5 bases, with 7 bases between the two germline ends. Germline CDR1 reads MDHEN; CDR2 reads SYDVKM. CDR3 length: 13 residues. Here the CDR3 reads CASSLMGNNEQFF. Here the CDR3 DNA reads TGTGCCAGCAGTTTAATGGGTAACAATGAGCAGTTCTTC.

The CDR3 DNA reads TGCAGCGTTGTTCTCGTGTGGGGGGCGGGGGACACTGAAGCTTTCTTT. This gives the protein CSVVLVWGAGDTEAFF. The chain recombines TRBV29-1 with TRBJ1-1, with D tentatively TRBD1 (6 bases). The CDR3 has 16 amino acids. Germline V lookup: CDR1 SQVTM, CDR2 ANQGSEA. Deletions cut 4 bases from V and 3 bases from J, with 21 bases between. Using reference TRBV29-1 and TRBJ1-1 for the parts outside the CDR3, the full variable domain is SAVISQKPSRDICQRGTSLTIQCQVDSQVTMMFWYRQQPGQSLTLIATANQGSEATYESGFVIDKFPISRPNLTFSTLTVSNMSPEDSSIYLCSVVLVWGAGDTEAFFGQGTRLTVV.

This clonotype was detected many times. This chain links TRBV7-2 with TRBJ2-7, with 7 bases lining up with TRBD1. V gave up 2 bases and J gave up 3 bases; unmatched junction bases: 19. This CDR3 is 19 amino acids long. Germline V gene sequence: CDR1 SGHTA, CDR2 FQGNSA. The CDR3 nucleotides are TGTGCCAGCAGCTTACAGGCCCGCCGGGGCACAGGGGTCCACTACGAGCAGTACTTC. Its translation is CASSLQARRGTGVHYEQYF.

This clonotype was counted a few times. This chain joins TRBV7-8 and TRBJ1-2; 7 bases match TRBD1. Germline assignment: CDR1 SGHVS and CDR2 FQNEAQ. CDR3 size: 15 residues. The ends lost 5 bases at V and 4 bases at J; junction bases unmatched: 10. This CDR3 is CASSPRLNRGYGYTF. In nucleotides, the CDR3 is TGTGCCAGCAGCCCTCGACTGAACAGGGGCTATGGCTACACCTTC.

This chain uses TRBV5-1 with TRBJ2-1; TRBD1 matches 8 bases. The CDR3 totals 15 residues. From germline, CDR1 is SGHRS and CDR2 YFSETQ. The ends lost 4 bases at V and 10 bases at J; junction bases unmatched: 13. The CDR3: CASSPIPDRDEEQFF. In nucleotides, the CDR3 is TGCGCCAGCAGCCCTATCCCGGACAGGGACGAGGAGCAGTTCTTC.

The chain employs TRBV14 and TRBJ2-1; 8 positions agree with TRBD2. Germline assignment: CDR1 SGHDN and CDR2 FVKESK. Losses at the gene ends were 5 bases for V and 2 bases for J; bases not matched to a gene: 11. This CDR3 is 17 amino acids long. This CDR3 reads CASSRALAGVTYNEQFF. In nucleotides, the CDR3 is TGTGCCAGCAGCAGAGCCCTAGCGGGTGTGACCTACAATGAGCAGTTCTTC.

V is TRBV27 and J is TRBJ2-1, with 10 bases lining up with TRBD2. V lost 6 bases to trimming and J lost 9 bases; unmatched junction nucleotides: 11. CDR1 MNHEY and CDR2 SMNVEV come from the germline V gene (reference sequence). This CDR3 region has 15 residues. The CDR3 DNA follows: TGTGCCAGCAGCAATCCGGGACTAGCGTTGGGTGAGCAGTTCTTC. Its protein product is CASSNPGLALGEQFF.

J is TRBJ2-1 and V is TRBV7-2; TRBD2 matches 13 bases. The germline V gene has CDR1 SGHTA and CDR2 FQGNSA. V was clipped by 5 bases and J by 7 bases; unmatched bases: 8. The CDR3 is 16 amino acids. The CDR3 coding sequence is TGTGCCAGCAGCCGAAGAGGGACTAGCGGGAAGAATGAGCAGTTCTTC. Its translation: CASSRRGTSGKNEQFF. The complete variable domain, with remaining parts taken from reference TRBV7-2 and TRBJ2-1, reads GAGVSQSPSNKVTEKGKDVELRCDPISGHTALYWYRQSLGQGLEFLIYFQGNSAPDKSGLPSDRFSAERTGGSVSTLTIQRTQQEDSAVYLCASSRRGTSGKNEQFFGPGTRLTVL.

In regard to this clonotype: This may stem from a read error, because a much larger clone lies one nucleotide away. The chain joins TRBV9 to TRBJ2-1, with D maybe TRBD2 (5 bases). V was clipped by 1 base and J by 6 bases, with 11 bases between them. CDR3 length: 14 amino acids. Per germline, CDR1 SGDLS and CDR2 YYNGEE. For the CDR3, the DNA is TGTGCCAGCAGCGTACTAGTGGGAGCCAATGAGCAGTTCTTC. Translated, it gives CASSVLVGANEQFF.

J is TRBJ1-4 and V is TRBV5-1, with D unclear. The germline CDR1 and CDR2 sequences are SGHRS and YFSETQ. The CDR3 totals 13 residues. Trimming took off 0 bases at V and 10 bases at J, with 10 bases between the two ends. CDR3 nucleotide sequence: TGCGCCAGCAGCTTGGAATCGGTCGGAAAACTGTTTTTT. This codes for CASSLESVGKLFF. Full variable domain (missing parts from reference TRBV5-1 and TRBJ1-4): KAGVTQTPRYLIKTRGQQVTLSCSPISGHRSVSWYQQTPGQGLQFLFEYFSETQRNKGNFPGRFSGRQFSNSRSEMNVSTLELGDSALYLCASSLESVGKLFFGSGTQLSVL.

The CDR3 loop reads CSAKSGGAGGYTF. The CDR3 nucleotides are TGCAGTGCTAAAAGCGGGGGGGCCGGTGGCTACACCTTC. V usage is TRBV20-1 and J usage is TRBJ1-2, with D perhaps TRBD1 (6 bases). CDR1 is DFQATT, CDR2 SNEGSKA, per germline (reference sequence). Trimming removed 4 bases at V and 7 bases at J, with 16 bases between. The CDR3 has 13 amino acids.

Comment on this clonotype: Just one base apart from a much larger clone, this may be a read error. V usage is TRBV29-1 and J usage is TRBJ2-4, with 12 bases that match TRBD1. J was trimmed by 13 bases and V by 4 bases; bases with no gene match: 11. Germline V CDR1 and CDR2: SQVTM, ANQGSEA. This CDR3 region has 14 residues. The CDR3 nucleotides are TGCAGCGTTGTAGGGGACAGGGGGCGGTGGGAGCAGTACTTC. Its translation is CSVVGDRGRWEQYF.

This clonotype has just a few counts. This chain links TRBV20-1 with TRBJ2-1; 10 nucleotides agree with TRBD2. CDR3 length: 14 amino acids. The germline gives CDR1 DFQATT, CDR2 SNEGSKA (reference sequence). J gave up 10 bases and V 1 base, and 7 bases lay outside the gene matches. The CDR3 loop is CSARGSGGLAEQFF. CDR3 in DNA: TGCAGTGCTAGAGGGTCTGGGGGACTAGCGGAGCAGTTCTTC.

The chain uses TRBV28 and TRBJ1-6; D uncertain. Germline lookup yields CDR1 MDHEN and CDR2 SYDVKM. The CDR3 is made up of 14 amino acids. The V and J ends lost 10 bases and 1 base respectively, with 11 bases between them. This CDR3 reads CATRTASYNSPLHF. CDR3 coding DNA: TGTGCCACACGGACGGCATCCTATAATTCACCCCTCCACTTT.

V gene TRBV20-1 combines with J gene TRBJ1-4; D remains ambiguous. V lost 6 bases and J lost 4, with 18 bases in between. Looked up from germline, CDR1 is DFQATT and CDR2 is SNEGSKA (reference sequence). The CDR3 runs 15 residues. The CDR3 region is CSAPGQTAGNEKLFF. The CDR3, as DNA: TGCAGTGCCCCAGGTCAGACGGCCGGTAATGAAAAACTGTTTTTT.

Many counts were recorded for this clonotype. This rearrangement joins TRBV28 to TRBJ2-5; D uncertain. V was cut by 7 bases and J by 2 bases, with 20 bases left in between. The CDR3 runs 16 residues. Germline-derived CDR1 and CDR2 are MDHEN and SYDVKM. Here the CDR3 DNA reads TGTGCCAGCACCTCCCGGAGCACGATTATTCAAGAGACCCAGTACTTC. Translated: CASTSRSTIIQETQYF. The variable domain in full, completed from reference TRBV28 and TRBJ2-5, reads DVKVTQSSRYLVKRTGEKVFLECVQDMDHENMFWYRQDPGLGLRLIYFSYDVKMKEKGDIPEGYSVSREKKERFSLILESASTNQTSMYLCASTSRSTIIQETQYFGPGTRLLVL.

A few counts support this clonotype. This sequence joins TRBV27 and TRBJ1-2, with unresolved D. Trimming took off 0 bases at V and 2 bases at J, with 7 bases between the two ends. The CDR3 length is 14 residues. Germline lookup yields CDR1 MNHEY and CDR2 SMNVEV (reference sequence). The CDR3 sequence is CASSLSRGNYGYTF. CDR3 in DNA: TGTGCCAGCAGTTTATCACGGGGAAACTATGGCTACACCTTC.